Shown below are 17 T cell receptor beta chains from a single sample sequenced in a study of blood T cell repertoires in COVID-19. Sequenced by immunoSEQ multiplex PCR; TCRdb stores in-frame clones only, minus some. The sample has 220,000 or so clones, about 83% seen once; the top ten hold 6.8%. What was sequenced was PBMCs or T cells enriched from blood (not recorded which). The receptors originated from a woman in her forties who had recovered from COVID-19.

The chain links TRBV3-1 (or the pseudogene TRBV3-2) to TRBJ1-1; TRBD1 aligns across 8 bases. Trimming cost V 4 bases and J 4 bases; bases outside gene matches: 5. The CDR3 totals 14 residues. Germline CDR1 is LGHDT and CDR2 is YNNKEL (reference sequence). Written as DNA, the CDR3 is TGTGCCAGCAGCCGACAGGGGTATCGCACTGAAGCTTTCTTT. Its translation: CASSRQGYRTEAFF.

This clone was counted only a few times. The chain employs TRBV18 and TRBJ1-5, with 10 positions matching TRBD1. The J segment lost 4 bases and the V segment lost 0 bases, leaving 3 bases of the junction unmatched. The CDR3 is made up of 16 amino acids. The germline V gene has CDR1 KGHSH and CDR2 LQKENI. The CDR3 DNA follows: TGTGCCAGCTCACCACCGGGGACAGGGGTGAATCAGCCCCAGCATTTT. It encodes CASSPPGTGVNQPQHF.

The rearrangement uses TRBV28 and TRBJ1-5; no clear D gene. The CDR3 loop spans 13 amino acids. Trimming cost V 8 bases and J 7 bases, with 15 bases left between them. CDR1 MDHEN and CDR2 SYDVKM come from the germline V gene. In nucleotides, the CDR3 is TGTGCCAGCGCGGAGGTACCCAACCAGCCCCAGCATTTT. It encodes CASAEVPNQPQHF.

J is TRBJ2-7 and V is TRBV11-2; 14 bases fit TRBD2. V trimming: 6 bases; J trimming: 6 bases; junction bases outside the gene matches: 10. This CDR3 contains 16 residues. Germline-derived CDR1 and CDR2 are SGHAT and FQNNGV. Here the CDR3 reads CASRRAGTSGSGEQYF. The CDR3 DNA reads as TGTGCCAGCAGGAGAGCTGGGACTAGCGGGAGTGGCGAGCAGTACTTC.

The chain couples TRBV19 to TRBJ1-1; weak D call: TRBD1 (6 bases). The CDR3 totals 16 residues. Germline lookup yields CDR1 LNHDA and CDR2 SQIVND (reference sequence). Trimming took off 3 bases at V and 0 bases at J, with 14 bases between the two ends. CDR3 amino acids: CASSMGDNFMNTEAFF. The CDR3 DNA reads TGTGCCAGTAGTATGGGGGACAACTTTATGAACACTGAAGCTTTCTTT. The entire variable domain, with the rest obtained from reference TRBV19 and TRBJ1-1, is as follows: DGGITQSPKYLFRKEGQNVTLSCEQNLNHDAMYWYRQDPGQGLRLIYYSQIVNDFQKGDIAEGYSVSREKKESFPLTVTSAQKNPTAFYLCASSMGDNFMNTEAFFGQGTRLTVV.

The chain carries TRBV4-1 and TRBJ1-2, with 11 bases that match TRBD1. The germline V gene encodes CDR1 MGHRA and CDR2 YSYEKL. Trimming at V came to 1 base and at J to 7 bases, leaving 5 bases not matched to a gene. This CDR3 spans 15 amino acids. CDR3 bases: TGCGCCAGCAGCCAAGGGACAGGGGGCGCGAGTGGCTACACCTTC. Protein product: CASSQGTGGASGYTF.

The CDR3 is CASSSDRAQTGELFF. Written as DNA, the CDR3 is TGCGCCAGCAGCTCCGACAGGGCTCAAACCGGGGAGCTGTTTTTT. The chain carries TRBV5-1 and TRBJ2-2; the match to TRBD1 covers 7 bases. V lost 3 bases and J lost 5; bases outside the gene matches: 7. CDR3 length: 15 amino acids. Germline CDR1 is SGHRS and CDR2 is YFSETQ.

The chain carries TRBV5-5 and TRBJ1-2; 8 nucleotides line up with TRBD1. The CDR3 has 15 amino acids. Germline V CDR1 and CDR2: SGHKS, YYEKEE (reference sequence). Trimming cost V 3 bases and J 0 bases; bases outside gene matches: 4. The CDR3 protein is CASSSGGTTNYGYTF. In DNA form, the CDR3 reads TGTGCCAGCAGCTCAGGGGGCACCACTAACTATGGCTACACCTTC. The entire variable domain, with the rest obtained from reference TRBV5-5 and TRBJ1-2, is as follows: DAGVTQSPTHLIKTRGQQVTLRCSPISGHKSVSWYQQVLGQGPQFIFQYYEKEERGRGNFPDRFSARQFPNYSSELNVNALLLGDSALYLCASSSGGTTNYGYTFGSGTRLTVV.

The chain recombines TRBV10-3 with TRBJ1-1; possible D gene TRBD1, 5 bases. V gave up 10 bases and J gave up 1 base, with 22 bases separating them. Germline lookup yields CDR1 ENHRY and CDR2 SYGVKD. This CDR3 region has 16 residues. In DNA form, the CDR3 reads TGTGCCACCAGCCGGATTGGGGGACTTGGGAACACTGAAGCTTTCTTT. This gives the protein CATSRIGGLGNTEAFF.

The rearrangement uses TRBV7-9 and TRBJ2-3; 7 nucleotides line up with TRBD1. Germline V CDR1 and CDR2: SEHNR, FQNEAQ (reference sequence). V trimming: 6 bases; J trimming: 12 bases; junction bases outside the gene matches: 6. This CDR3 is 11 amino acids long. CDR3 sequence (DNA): TGTGCCAGCAGAGACCGGGACAGACAGTATTTT. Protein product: CASRDRDRQYF.

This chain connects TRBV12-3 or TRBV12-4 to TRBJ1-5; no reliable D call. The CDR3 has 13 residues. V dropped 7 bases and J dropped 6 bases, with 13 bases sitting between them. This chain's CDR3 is CASTPGEGQPQHF. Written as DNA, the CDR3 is TGTGCCAGCACCCCCGGGGAGGGTCAGCCCCAGCATTTT.

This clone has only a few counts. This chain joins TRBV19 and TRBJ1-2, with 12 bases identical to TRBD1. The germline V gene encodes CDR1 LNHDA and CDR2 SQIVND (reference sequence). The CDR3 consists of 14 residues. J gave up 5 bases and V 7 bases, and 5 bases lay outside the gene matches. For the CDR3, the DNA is TGTGCCAGTACCGGGACAGGGGGCGTATATGGCTACACCTTC. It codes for CASTGTGGVYGYTF.

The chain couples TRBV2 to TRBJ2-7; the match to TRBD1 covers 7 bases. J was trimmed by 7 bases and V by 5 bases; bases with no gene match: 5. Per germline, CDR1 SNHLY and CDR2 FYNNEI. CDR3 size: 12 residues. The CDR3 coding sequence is TGTGCCAGCAGTCGACAGGGTTGGGAGCAGTACGTC. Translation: CASSRQGWEQYV.

The CDR3 loop is CSVGALEDEQYV. The CDR3 coding sequence is TGCAGCGTTGGGGCCCTGGAGGACGAGCAGTACGTC. The J gene is TRBJ2-7, the V gene TRBV29-1; D is possibly TRBD2 (5 bases). From germline, CDR1 is SQVTM and CDR2 ANQGSEA. The CDR3 contains 12 residues. V shed 4 bases and J shed 5 bases, with 12 bases lying between them.

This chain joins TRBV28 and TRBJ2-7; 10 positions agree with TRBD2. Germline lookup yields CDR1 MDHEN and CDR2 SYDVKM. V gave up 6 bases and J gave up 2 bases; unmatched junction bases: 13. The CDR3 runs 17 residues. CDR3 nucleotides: TGTGCCAGCAGGCCCGGCCTGACTAGCGGGCTTACCTACGAGCAGTACTTC. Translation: CASRPGLTSGLTYEQYF.

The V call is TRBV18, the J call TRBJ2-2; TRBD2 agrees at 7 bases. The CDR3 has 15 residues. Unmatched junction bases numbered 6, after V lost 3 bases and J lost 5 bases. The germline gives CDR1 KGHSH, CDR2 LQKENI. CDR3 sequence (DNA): TGTGCCAGCTCACCTTGGGACTACCCAACCGGGGAGCTGTTTTTT. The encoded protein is CASSPWDYPTGELFF.

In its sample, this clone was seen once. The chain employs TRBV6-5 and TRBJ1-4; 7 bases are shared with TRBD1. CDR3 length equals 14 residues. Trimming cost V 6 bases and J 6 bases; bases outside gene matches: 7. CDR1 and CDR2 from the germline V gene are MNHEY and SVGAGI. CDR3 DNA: TGTGCCAGCAGCCTAAACAGGGGTGATGAAAAACTGTTTTTT. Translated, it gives CASSLNRGDEKLFF.